Below are 20 T cell receptor beta chains sequenced from a single sample in a study of blood T cell repertoires in COVID-19. Method: immunoSEQ multiplex PCR; TCRdb's copy keeps in-frame clones and lacks some. Of approximately 180,000 clones detected, roughly 76% appear once; the ten largest clones hold about 12%. Sample: peripheral blood. These receptors originate from a woman aged 80 or over with COVID-19, enrolled during active disease.

The chain employs TRBV19 and TRBJ2-7; TRBD2 is a possible D gene (7 bases). The CDR3 is 15 amino acids. Trimming took off 7 bases at V and 4 bases at J, with 20 bases between the two ends. Looked up from germline, CDR1 is LNHDA and CDR2 is SQIVND (reference sequence). CDR3 DNA sequence: TGTGCCAGTACTCTGGGGCTGGGGAGGGGGTACGAGCAGTACTTC. It translates to CASTLGLGRGYEQYF.

The chain couples TRBV5-4 to TRBJ2-7, with 10 bases fitting TRBD2. Germline V gene data show CDR1 as SGHNT and CDR2 as YYREEE (reference sequence). The CDR3 sequence is 18 residues long. After removal of 4 bases from V and 2 bases from J, the junction contained 15 bases not matched to a gene. CDR3 region: CASSSTGLAVSGAYEQYF. CDR3 in DNA: TGTGCCAGCAGCAGTACAGGACTAGCGGTGAGCGGGGCCTACGAGCAGTACTTC.

This chain joins TRBV11-3 and TRBJ1-2; perhaps TRBD1 as D (6 bases). Germline assignment: CDR1 SGHNT and CDR2 YENEEA. The CDR3 spans 13 residues. Trimming removed 4 bases from V and 8 bases from J, with 14 bases in between. Here the CDR3 DNA reads TGTGCCAGCAGCTCGGGACACCTAGGAGGCTACACCTTC. Its translation is CASSSGHLGGYTF.

The chain combines TRBV5-1 with TRBJ2-1; 11 bases map to TRBD1. Germline V gene data show CDR1 as SGHRS and CDR2 as YFSETQ. V shed 4 bases and J 7 bases; nucleotides not matched to a gene: 7. The CDR3 has 15 residues. CDR3 nucleotides: TGCGCCAGCAGCGACGGACAGGGGGCGGGGAATGAGCAGTTCTTC. Translation gives CASSDGQGAGNEQFF.

This chain uses TRBV28 with TRBJ2-3, with 12 positions matching TRBD2. From germline, CDR1 is MDHEN and CDR2 SYDVKM. This CDR3 comprises 18 residues. Unmatched junction bases numbered 9, after V lost 5 bases and J lost 0 bases. CDR3 sequence: CASSLTSGRFTSTDTQYF. The CDR3 DNA follows: TGTGCCAGCAGTCTGACTAGCGGGAGATTTACTAGCACAGATACGCAGTATTTT.

This chain connects TRBV15 to TRBJ2-5; 7 bases line up with TRBD1. The V and J ends lost 8 bases and 7 bases, in that order; junction bases with no gene match: 10. The CDR3 consists of 13 residues. Germline CDR1 reads LNHNV; CDR2 reads YYDKDF (reference sequence). CDR3 DNA sequence: TGTGCCACCGGGGACAGCCAAGGGCGGACCCAGTACTTC. This codes for CATGDSQGRTQYF.

The rearrangement joins TRBV27 to TRBJ1-2; 9 bases line up with TRBD1. Germline V gene sequence: CDR1 MNHEY, CDR2 SMNVEV (reference sequence). V was clipped by 6 bases and J by 7 bases; unmatched bases: 6. The CDR3 extends over 13 amino acids. CDR3 nucleotide sequence: TGTGCCAGCAGGGGGACAGGGAGGGGTGGCTACACCTTC. Translated, it gives CASRGTGRGGYTF.

This chain uses TRBV11-3 with TRBJ1-6, with 7 nucleotides matching TRBD1. The CDR3 runs 17 residues. The junction had 14 bases not matched to a gene; V was cut back by 6 bases and J by 6 bases. CDR1 is SGHNT, CDR2 YENEEA, per germline. The CDR3 loop reads CASSTPPGQDTNSPLHF. CDR3 DNA sequence: TGTGCCAGCAGTACTCCACCCGGACAGGACACTAATTCACCCCTCCACTTT.

V gene TRBV18 combines with J gene TRBJ1-4, with TRBD1 matching over 7 bases. With V trimmed by 3 bases and J by 6 bases, 4 bases remained unmatched. The CDR3 loop spans 14 amino acids. Germline V gene sequence: CDR1 KGHSH, CDR2 LQKENI. Here the CDR3 DNA reads TGTGCCAGCTCACCTCAAACAGGGGATGAAAAACTGTTTTTT. Translation gives CASSPQTGDEKLFF.

The CDR3 region has the DNA TGCGCCAGCAGCTGGGAGCGGGGGGGGTACGAGCAGTACTTC. It translates to CASSWERGGYEQYF. The chain carries TRBV4-1 and TRBJ2-7; 10 bases agree with TRBD2. The CDR3 has 14 amino acids. Losses at the gene ends were 5 bases for V and 4 bases for J; bases not matched to a gene: 5. Germline V CDR1 and CDR2: MGHRA, YSYEKL.

The rearrangement joins TRBV30 to TRBJ1-5; D gene uncertain. The CDR3 has 14 amino acids. Trimming took 2 bases from V and 3 from J, leaving 11 bases between them. In germline, CDR1 is GTSNPN, CDR2 SVGIG (reference sequence). DNA of the CDR3: TGTGCCTGGAGTAGTTGGCCCTCCAATCAGCCCCAGCATTTT. This translates into CAWSSWPSNQPQHF.

V usage is TRBV4-1 and J usage is TRBJ1-4; 8 bases agree with TRBD1. The V gene's germline CDR1 is MGHRA and CDR2 YSYEKL. This CDR3 comprises 16 residues. The V gene end was trimmed by 0 bases and the J gene end by 11 bases; junction bases not matched to a gene: 11. The CDR3 is CASSQESGTGLRKLFF. The CDR3 DNA reads as TGCGCCAGCAGCCAAGAAAGTGGGACAGGTCTGAGGAAACTGTTTTTT.

The V call is TRBV14, the J call TRBJ2-7; the D gene is possibly TRBD1 (5 bases). Trimming shortened V by 2 bases and J by 6 bases, and 14 bases separated the two germline ends. Per the germline V gene, CDR1 is SGHDN and CDR2 is FVKESK. The CDR3 is made up of 14 amino acids. The CDR3 loop is CASSQTLRTGEQYF. Here the CDR3 DNA reads TGTGCCAGCAGCCAAACCCTCCGAACAGGCGAGCAGTACTTC.

This clone has a single count. The rearrangement uses TRBV27 and TRBJ2-6; no reliable D call. The CDR3 length is 15 residues. In germline, CDR1 is MNHEY, CDR2 SMNVEV (reference sequence). With 4 bases removed from V and 1 base from J, the gap between germline ends came to 8 bases. The CDR3 region has the DNA TGTGCCAGCAGTTCCGGAGTTTCTGGGGCCAACGTCCTGACTTTC. Translated: CASSSGVSGANVLTF.

The V call is TRBV6-4, the J call TRBJ2-5; 8 nucleotides line up with TRBD2. Germline-derived CDR1 and CDR2 are MRHNA and SNTAGT. CDR3 size: 13 residues. The V segment lost 8 bases and the J segment 3 bases; nucleotides outside the gene matches: 5. CDR3 amino acids: CASHGGGKETQYF. CDR3 sequence (DNA): TGTGCCAGCCACGGCGGGGGGAAAGAGACCCAGTACTTC.

This chain uses TRBV5-7 with TRBJ1-5; 11 bases map to TRBD1. TRBV5-7 is an ORF for which the function is uncertain. J was trimmed by 6 bases and V by 1 base; bases with no gene match: 6. This CDR3 contains 16 residues. CDR3 nucleotide sequence: TGTGCCAGCAGCTTGAAAGGACAGGGGGCAGGTCAGCCCCAGCATTTT. It encodes CASSLKGQGAGQPQHF.

This chain links TRBV5-5 with TRBJ1-5; D is perhaps TRBD1 (6 bases). The CDR3 totals 14 residues. The germline V and J ends were trimmed by 1 base and 7 bases, with 12 bases remaining between them. Germline V lookup: CDR1 SGHKS, CDR2 YYEKEE (reference sequence). In nucleotides, the CDR3 is TGTGCCAGCAGCTTGCCAGGGGCTGAACAGCCCCAGCATTTT. This translates into CASSLPGAEQPQHF.

The CDR3 DNA follows: TGCGCCAGCAGCCCGGGGGGAGCTAACTATGGCTACACCTTC. Protein: CASSPGGANYGYTF. This sequence joins TRBV5-1 and TRBJ1-2, with D perhaps matching TRBD1 (5 bases). The CDR3 extends over 14 amino acids. Germline lookup yields CDR1 SGHRS and CDR2 YFSETQ. V lost 4 bases and J lost 0, with 10 bases in between.

The genes are TRBV7-9 and TRBJ1-4; 10 positions agree with TRBD1. This CDR3 spans 18 amino acids. The V and J ends lost 5 bases and 5 bases, in that order; junction bases with no gene match: 14. The germline CDR1 and CDR2 sequences are SEHNR and FQNEAQ (reference sequence). CDR3 sequence: CASSTTGGAGNINEKLFF. CDR3 in DNA: TGTGCCAGCAGCACGACAGGGGGCGCTGGGAATATCAATGAAAAACTGTTTTTT. Full variable domain (missing parts from reference TRBV7-9 and TRBJ1-4): DTGVSQNPRHKITKRGQNVTFRCDPISEHNRLYWYRQTLGQGPEFLTYFQNEAQLEKSRLLSDRFSAERPKGSFSTLEIQRTEQGDSAMYLCASSTTGGAGNINEKLFFGSGTQLSVL.

The genes are TRBV27 and TRBJ2-4, with 7 bases identical to TRBD2. The CDR3 length is 15 residues. Germline CDR1 MNHEY, CDR2 SMNVEV (reference sequence). Unmatched junction bases numbered 5, after V lost 6 bases and J lost 0 bases. CDR3 in DNA: TGTGCCAGCAGAAGTGGGAGGGTAGCCAAAAACATTCAGTACTTC. Residues: CASRSGRVAKNIQYF.